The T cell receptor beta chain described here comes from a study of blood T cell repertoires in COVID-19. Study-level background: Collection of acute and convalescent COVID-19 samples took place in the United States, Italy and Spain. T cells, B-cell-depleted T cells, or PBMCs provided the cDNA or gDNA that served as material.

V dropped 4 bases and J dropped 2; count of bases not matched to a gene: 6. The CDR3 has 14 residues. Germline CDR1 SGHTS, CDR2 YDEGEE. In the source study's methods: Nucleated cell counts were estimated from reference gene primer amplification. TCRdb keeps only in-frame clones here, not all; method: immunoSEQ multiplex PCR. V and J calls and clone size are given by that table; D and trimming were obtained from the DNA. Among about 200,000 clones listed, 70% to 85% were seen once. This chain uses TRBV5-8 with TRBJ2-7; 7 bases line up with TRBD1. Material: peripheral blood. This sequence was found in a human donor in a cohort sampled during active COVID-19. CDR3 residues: CASSLRDSPYEQYF. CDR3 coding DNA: TGTGCCAGCAGCCTCCGGGACAGTCCCTACGAGCAGTACTTC.